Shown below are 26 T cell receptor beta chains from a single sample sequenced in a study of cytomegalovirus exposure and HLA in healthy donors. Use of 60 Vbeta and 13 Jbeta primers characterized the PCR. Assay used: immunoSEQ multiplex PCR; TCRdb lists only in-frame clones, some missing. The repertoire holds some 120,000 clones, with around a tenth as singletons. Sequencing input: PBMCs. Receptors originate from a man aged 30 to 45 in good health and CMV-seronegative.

The CDR3 loop reads CAWSGGRVPGELFF. The DNA for the CDR3 is TGTGCCTGGAGTGGAGGGAGGGTACCCGGGGAGCTGTTTTTT. The V and J genes are TRBV30 and TRBJ2-2; TRBD2 aligns across 7 bases. V was pared by 1 base and J by 6 bases, with 5 bases of the junction left unmatched. Looked up from germline, CDR1 is GTSNPN and CDR2 is SVGIG (reference sequence). This CDR3 is 14 amino acids long.

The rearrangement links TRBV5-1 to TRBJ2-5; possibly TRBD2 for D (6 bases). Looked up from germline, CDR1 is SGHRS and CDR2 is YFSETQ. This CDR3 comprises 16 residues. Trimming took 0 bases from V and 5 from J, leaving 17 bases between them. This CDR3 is CASSLAGSGGGETQYF. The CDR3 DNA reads TGCGCCAGCAGCTTGGCCGGGAGCGGCGGTGGGGAGACCCAGTACTTC. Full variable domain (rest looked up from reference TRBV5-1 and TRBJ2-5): KAGVTQTPRYLIKTRGQQVTLSCSPISGHRSVSWYQQTPGQGLQFLFEYFSETQRNKGNFPGRFSGRQFSNSRSEMNVSTLELGDSALYLCASSLAGSGGGETQYFGPGTRLLVL.

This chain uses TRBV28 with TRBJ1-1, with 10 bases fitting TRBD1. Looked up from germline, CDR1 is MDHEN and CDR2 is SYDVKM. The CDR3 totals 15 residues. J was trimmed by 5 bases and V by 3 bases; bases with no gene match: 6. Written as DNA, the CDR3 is TGTGCCAGCAGTTTGTTTCGACAGGGGGCGACTGAAGCTTTCTTT. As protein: CASSLFRQGATEAFF.

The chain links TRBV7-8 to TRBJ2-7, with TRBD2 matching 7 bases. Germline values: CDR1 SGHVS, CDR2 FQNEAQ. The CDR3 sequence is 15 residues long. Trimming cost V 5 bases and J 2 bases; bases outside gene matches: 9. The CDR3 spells CASSPRGETTYEQYF. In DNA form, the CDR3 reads TGTGCCAGCAGCCCCCGGGGGGAGACAACCTACGAGCAGTACTTC.

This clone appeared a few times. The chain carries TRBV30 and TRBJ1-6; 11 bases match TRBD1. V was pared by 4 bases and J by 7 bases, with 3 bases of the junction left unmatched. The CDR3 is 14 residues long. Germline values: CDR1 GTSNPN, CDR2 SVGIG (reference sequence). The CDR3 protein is CAWTDRGRNSPLHF. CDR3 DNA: TGTGCCTGGACGGACAGGGGGCGGAATTCACCCCTCCACTTT.

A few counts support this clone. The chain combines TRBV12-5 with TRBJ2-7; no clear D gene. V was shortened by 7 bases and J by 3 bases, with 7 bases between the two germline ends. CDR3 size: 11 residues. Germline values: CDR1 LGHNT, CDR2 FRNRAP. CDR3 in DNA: TGTGCTAGTGCCCTCGGCTACGAGCAGTACTTC. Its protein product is CASALGYEQYF.

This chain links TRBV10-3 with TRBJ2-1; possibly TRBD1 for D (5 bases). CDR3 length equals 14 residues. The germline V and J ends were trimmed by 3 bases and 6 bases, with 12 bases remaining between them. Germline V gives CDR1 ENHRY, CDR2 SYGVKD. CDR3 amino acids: CAISEGNRGNEQFF. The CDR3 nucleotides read TGTGCCATCAGTGAAGGAAATAGGGGCAATGAGCAGTTCTTC.

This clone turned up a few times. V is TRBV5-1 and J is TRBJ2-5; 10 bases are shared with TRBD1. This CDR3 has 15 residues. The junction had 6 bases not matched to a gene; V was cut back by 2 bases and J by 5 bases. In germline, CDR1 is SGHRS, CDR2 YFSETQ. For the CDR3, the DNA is TGCGCCAGCAGCTTTGGACAGGGGGTTGTGGAGACCCAGTACTTC. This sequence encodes CASSFGQGVVETQYF.

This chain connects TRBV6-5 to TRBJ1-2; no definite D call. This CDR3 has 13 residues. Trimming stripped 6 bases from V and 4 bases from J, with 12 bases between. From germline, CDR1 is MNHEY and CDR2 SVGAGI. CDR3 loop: CASSRPEVYGYTF. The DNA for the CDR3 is TGTGCCAGCAGCCGGCCCGAGGTCTATGGCTACACCTTC.

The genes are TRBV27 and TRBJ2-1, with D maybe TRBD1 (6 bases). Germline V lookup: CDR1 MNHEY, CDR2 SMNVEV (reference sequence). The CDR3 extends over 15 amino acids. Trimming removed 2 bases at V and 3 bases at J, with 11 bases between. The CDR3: CASSLKRGNYNEQFF. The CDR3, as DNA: TGTGCCAGCAGTTTAAAGAGGGGGAACTACAATGAGCAGTTCTTC.

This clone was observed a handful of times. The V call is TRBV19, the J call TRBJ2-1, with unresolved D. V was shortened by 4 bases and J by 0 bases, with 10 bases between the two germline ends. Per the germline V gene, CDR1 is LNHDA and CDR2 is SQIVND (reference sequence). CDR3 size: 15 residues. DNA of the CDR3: TGTGCCAGTAGTACCCTACCAAGCTCCTACAATGAGCAGTTCTTC. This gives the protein CASSTLPSSYNEQFF. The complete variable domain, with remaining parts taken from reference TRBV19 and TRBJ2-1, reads DGGITQSPKYLFRKEGQNVTLSCEQNLNHDAMYWYRQDPGQGLRLIYYSQIVNDFQKGDIAEGYSVSREKKESFPLTVTSAQKNPTAFYLCASSTLPSSYNEQFFGPGTRLTVL.

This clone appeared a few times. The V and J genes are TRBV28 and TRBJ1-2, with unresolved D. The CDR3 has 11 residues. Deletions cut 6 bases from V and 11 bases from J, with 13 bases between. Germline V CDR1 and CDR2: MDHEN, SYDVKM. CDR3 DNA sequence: TGTGCCAGCAGAGAACCGGGGTTTTACACCTTC. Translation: CASREPGFYTF.

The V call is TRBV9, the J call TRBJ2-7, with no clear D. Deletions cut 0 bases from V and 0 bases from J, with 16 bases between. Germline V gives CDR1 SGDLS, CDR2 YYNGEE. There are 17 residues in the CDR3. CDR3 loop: CASSVAATQPSSYEQYF. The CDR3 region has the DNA TGTGCCAGCAGCGTAGCCGCGACTCAACCGAGCTCCTACGAGCAGTACTTC.

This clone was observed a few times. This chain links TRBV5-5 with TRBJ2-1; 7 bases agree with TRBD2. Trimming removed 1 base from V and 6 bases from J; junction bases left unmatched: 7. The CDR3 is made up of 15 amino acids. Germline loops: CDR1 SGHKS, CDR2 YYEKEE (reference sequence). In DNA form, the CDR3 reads TGTGCCAGCAGCTTGAGGTTTTCTAGCGGCAATGAGCAGTTCTTC. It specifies CASSLRFSSGNEQFF. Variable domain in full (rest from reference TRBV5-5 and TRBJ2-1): DAGVTQSPTHLIKTRGQQVTLRCSPISGHKSVSWYQQVLGQGPQFIFQYYEKEERGRGNFPDRFSARQFPNYSSELNVNALLLGDSALYLCASSLRFSSGNEQFFGPGTRLTVL.

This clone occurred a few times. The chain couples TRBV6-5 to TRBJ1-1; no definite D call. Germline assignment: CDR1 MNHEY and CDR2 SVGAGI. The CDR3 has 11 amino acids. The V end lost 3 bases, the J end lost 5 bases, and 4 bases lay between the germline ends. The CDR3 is CASSYQTEAFF. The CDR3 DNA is TGTGCCAGCAGTTATCAAACTGAAGCTTTCTTT.

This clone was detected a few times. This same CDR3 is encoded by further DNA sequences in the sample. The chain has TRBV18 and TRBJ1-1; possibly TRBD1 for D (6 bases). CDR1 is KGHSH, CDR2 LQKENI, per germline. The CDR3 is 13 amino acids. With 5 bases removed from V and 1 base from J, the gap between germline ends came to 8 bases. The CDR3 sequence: CASSSDRNTEAFF. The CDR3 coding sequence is TGTGCCAGCTCATCGGACAGGAACACTGAAGCTTTCTTT.

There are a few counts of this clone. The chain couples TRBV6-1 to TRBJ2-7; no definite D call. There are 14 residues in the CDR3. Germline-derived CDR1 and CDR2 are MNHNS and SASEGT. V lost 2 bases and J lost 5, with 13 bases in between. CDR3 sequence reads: CASSEFLRNNEQYF. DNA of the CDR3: TGTGCCAGCAGTGAATTTCTGAGGAACAACGAGCAGTACTTC.

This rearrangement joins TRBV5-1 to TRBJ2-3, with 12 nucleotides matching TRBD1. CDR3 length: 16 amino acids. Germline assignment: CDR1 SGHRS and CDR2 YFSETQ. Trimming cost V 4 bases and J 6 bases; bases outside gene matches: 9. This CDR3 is CASSPAGTGGSDTQYF. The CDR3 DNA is TGCGCCAGCAGCCCCGCGGGGACAGGGGGCAGTGATACGCAGTATTTT.

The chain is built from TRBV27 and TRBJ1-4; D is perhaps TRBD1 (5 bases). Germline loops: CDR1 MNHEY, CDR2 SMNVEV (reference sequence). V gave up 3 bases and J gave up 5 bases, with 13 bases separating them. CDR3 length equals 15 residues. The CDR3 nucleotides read TGTGCCAGCAGTTTTGGGGCGGTATCAAATGAAAAACTGTTTTTT. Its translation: CASSFGAVSNEKLFF.

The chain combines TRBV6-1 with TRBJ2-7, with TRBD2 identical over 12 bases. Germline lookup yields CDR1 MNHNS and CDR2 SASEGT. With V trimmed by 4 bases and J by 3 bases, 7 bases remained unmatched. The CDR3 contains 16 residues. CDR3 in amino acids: CASSAPGTSGLYEQYF. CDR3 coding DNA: TGTGCCAGCAGTGCCCCCGGGACTAGCGGGCTCTACGAGCAGTACTTC.

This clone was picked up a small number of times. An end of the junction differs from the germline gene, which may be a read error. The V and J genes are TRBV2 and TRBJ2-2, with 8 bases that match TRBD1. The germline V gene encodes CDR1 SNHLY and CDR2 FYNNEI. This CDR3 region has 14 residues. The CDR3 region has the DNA TGTGCCAGCAGCGCAGACAGGGGTAACGGGAAGCTGTTTTTT. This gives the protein CASSADRGNGKLFF.

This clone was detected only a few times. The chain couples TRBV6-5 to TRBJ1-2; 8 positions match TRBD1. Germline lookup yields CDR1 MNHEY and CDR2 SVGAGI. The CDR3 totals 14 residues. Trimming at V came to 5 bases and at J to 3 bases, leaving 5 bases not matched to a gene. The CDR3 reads CASSIQGAHYGYTF. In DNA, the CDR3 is TGTGCCAGCAGTATCCAGGGGGCCCACTATGGCTACACCTTC.

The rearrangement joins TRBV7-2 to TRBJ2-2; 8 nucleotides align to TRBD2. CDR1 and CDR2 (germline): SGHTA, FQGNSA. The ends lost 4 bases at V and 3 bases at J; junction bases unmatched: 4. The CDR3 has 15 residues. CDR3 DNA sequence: TGTGCCAGCAGCTCCGCGGGGGGAGACACCGGGGAGCTGTTTTTT. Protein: CASSSAGGDTGELFF.

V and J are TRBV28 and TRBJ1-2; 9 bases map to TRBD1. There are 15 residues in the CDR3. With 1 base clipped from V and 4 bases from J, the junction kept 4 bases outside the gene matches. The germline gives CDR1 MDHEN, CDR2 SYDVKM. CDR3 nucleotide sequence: TGTGCCAGCAGTTTATTACAGGGGGCTGGCTATGGCTACACCTTC. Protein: CASSLLQGAGYGYTF.

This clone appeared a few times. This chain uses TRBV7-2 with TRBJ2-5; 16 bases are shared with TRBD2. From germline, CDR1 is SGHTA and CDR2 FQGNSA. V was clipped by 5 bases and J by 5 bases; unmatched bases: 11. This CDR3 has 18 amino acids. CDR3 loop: CASSPPGLAGGPRETQYF. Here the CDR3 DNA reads TGTGCCAGCAGCCCACCGGGACTAGCGGGGGGGCCGAGGGAGACCCAGTACTTC.

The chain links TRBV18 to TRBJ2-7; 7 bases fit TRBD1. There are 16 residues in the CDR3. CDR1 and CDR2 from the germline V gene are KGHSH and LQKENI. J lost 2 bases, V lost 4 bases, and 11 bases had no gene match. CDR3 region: CASSLAHGQETYEQYF. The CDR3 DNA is TGTGCCAGCTCACTAGCCCACGGACAGGAAACCTACGAGCAGTACTTC.